Listed here are 2 T cell receptor beta chains from one sample, sequenced in a study of cytomegalovirus exposure and HLA in healthy donors. The study ran its PCR with 60 Vbeta and 13 Jbeta primers. Clones were read by immunoSEQ multiplex PCR, and TCRdb kept only the in-frame ones, dropping some. The sample holds around 150,000 clones; 76% are singletons and the top ten take approximately 4%. The specimen sequenced was PBMCs. The source is a man in his late teens or twenties in good health and CMV-seronegative.

The chain is built from TRBV15 and TRBJ1-4; D is perhaps TRBD1 (6 bases). CDR3 length equals 16 residues. Germline-derived CDR1 and CDR2 are LNHNV and YYDKDF (reference sequence). V lost 2 bases to trimming and J lost 5 bases, with 15 bases between them. The CDR3 nucleotides are TGTGCCACCAGCAGACAACCGACAGGACTGAATGAAAAACTGTTTTTT. This gives the protein CATSRQPTGLNEKLFF.

The V call is TRBV11-2, the J call TRBJ1-6; tentatively, D is TRBD1 (6 bases). Per germline, CDR1 SGHAT and CDR2 FQNNGV. Trimming stripped 1 base from V and 4 bases from J, with 20 bases between. This CDR3 has 19 residues. The CDR3, as DNA: TGTGCCAGCAGCTTAGGACTGCAACAGGGAAGGGGGTATAATTCACCCCTCCACTTT. This codes for CASSLGLQQGRGYNSPLHF.